This passage covers 13 T cell receptor beta chains from one sample sequenced in a study of shared clonotypes between healthy human individuals. The data were produced by immunoSEQ multiplex PCR, yet TCRdb's version contains in-frame clones alone and is incomplete. The table records millions of clones, roughly 91% of them present only once. CD45RO-negative, CCR7-selected cells formed the naive CD8 fraction, which excluded terminally differentiated effector memory CD45RA+ cells. The sample was naive CD8+ T cells from PBMCs. The source is a man aged 18 to 30 in good health. Some clones in this sample may be carry-over from other donors' samples.

V and J are TRBV6-6 and TRBJ2-1, with 8 nucleotides matching TRBD2. This CDR3 has 16 residues. The J segment lost 5 bases and the V segment lost 2 bases, leaving 8 bases of the junction unmatched. Germline V gene lookup returns CDR1 MNHNY and CDR2 SVGAGI (reference sequence). For the CDR3, the DNA is TGTGCCAGCAGTTACACTTCTAGCGGGTCAGACAATGAGCAGTTCTTC. Protein product: CASSYTSSGSDNEQFF.

The rearrangement links TRBV9 to TRBJ2-2; the D is unclear. V gave up 7 bases and J gave up 6 bases, with 13 bases separating them. The germline gives CDR1 SGDLS, CDR2 YYNGEE. The CDR3 totals 13 residues. CDR3 loop: CASGNSRAGELFF. CDR3 nucleotide sequence: TGTGCCAGCGGGAATTCTAGAGCCGGGGAGCTGTTTTTT.

The genes are TRBV5-1 and TRBJ2-1; the match to TRBD2 covers 13 bases. CDR3 length equals 19 residues. Germline trimming cut 2 bases from V and 4 bases from J; bases unmatched to any gene: 12. The germline CDR1 and CDR2 sequences are SGHRS and YFSETQ. The CDR3 protein is CASSLPRRTSGRGYNEQFF. The CDR3 DNA sequence: TGCGCCAGCAGCTTACCTAGACGGACTAGCGGGAGAGGATACAATGAGCAGTTCTTC.

J is TRBJ1-2 and V is TRBV28; TRBD1 is a possible D gene (5 bases). With 2 bases removed from V and 3 bases from J, the gap between germline ends came to 7 bases. Germline CDR1 is MDHEN and CDR2 is SYDVKM. This CDR3 region has 13 residues. CDR3 region: CASSLRGYYGYTF. The DNA for the CDR3 is TGTGCCAGCAGTTTAAGGGGATACTATGGCTACACCTTC.

The chain joins TRBV5-4 to TRBJ2-3; no reliable D call. Germline V lookup: CDR1 SGHNT, CDR2 YYREEE (reference sequence). The CDR3 is 12 amino acids. V was cut by 0 bases and J by 10 bases, with 9 bases left in between. CDR3 sequence: CASSLDGAAQYF. The CDR3 DNA follows: TGTGCCAGCAGCTTGGATGGTGCGGCGCAGTATTTT. The full variable domain, completed using reference TRBV5-4 and TRBJ2-3, is ETGVTQSPTHLIKTRGQQVTLRCSSQSGHNTVSWYQQALGQGPQFIFQYYREEENGRGNFPPRFSGLQFPNYSSELNVNALELDDSALYLCASSLDGAAQYFGPGTRLTVL.

The chain recombines TRBV28 with TRBJ1-6; D uncertain. Trimming took 5 bases from V and 2 from J, leaving 10 bases between them. Per germline, CDR1 MDHEN and CDR2 SYDVKM. The CDR3 covers 15 residues. In DNA, the CDR3 is TGTGCCAGCAGTCCGCCGGTGGCCTATAATTCACCCCTCCACTTT. Translated, it gives CASSPPVAYNSPLHF.

The chain has TRBV7-9 and TRBJ2-3, with no clear D. Germline V gives CDR1 SEHNR, CDR2 FQNEAQ (reference sequence). CDR3 length equals 13 residues. Trimming removed 4 bases from V and 0 bases from J, with 5 bases in between. CDR3 loop: CASSSMSTDTQYF. DNA for the CDR3: TGTGCCAGCAGCTCAATGAGCACAGATACGCAGTATTTT. The full variable domain, with the rest looked up from reference TRBV7-9 and TRBJ2-3, is DTGVSQNPRHKITKRGQNVTFRCDPISEHNRLYWYRQTLGQGPEFLTYFQNEAQLEKSRLLSDRFSAERPKGSFSTLEIQRTEQGDSAMYLCASSSMSTDTQYFGPGTRLTVL.

J is TRBJ1-2 and V is TRBV15, with 9 positions matching TRBD1. This CDR3 region has 13 residues. The V gene's germline CDR1 is LNHNV and CDR2 YYDKDF (reference sequence). The junction had 6 bases not matched to a gene; V was cut back by 6 bases and J by 7 bases. The CDR3 is CATRRDREIGYTF. The CDR3, as DNA: TGTGCCACCAGACGGGACAGGGAGATTGGCTACACCTTC. The variable domain in full, with the rest retrieved from reference TRBV15 and TRBJ1-2, is DAMVIQNPRYQVTQFGKPVTLSCSQTLNHNVMYWYQQKSSQAPKLLFHYYDKDFNNEADTPDNFQSRRPNTSFCFLDIRSPGLGDTAMYLCATRRDREIGYTFGSGTRLTVV.

This chain uses TRBV11-3 with TRBJ1-5; D gene uncertain. Deletions cut 7 bases from V and 9 bases from J, with 19 bases between. The V gene's germline CDR1 is SGHNT and CDR2 YENEEA. The CDR3 has 14 amino acids. CDR3: CASTTTVYRWPQHF. The CDR3 DNA reads TGTGCCAGCACCACTACAGTTTACCGATGGCCCCAGCATTTT.

Points on this clone: Other DNA sequences within the sample encode an identical CDR3. V gene TRBV27 combines with J gene TRBJ2-2, with a tentative D call TRBD1 (5 bases). The CDR3 length is 13 residues. Trimming removed 4 bases at V and 5 bases at J, with 8 bases between. Germline CDR1 reads MNHEY; CDR2 reads SMNVEV (reference sequence). The CDR3 coding sequence is TGTGCCAGCAGTTCAAGGGGAACCGGGGAGCTGTTTTTT. Protein product: CASSSRGTGELFF.

The rearrangement links TRBV2 to TRBJ2-1; 11 bases agree with TRBD2. V trimming: 1 base; J trimming: 8 bases; junction bases outside the gene matches: 7. Germline CDR1 reads SNHLY; CDR2 reads FYNNEI. The CDR3 spans 16 residues. The DNA of the CDR3 is TGTGCCAGCAGTGAAGGGCTAGCGGGAGGAATCGATGAGCAGTTCTTC. It is translated as CASSEGLAGGIDEQFF.

CDR3 nucleotide sequence: TGCGCCAGCAGCCCCTCGGGCGGGAGGGCCTACGAGCAGTACTTC. Protein product: CASSPSGGRAYEQYF. The genes are TRBV4-3 and TRBJ2-7, with 9 bases identical to TRBD2. The CDR3 is 15 amino acids. J gave up 2 bases and V 4 bases, and 6 bases lay outside the gene matches. CDR1 LGHNA and CDR2 YSLEER come from the germline V gene.

The chain joins TRBV7-7 to TRBJ2-5, with D unresolved. CDR1 SSHAT and CDR2 FNYEAQ come from the germline V gene (reference sequence). V was trimmed by 1 base and J by 4 bases, leaving 10 bases between them. CDR3 length: 14 amino acids. CDR3 in amino acids: CASSLGPAAETQYF. CDR3 coding DNA: TGTGCCAGCAGCTTAGGGCCCGCGGCAGAGACCCAGTACTTC.